These T cell receptor beta chains were read from a single sample in a study of T-cell reconstitution after alpha-beta-depleted transplantation in children. TCRdb reprocessed the PCR reads via MiXCR and lists one record per CDR3 protein. The sample has under 750,000 distinct CDR3 sequences; more than 20% are singletons. The specimen comprised PBMCs, mostly from graft donor cells, sampled 360 days after TCRalphabeta/CD19-depleted stem cell transplant. The receptor source for this set is a boy under two years old who had a stem cell transplant for acute myeloid leukemia, so the T cells may come from the graft donor. Each CDR3 is given with its conserved first and last residue. A D gene is named only where the DNA matches it firmly. Part of the rows lack a size; the others show once, few, many or a class for expanded clones.

CDR3: CASAFKGQTLNTEAFF; DNA: TGTGCCAGCGCCTTTAAAGGACAGACACTTAACACTGAAGCTTTCTTT; D: NA; J: TRBJ1-1; V: TRBV28; size: few
CDR3: CASSLSGQGYEQYF; DNA: TGTGCCAGCAGTTTATCAGGACAGGGATACGAGCAGTACTTC; D: TRBD1; J: TRBJ2-7; V: TRBV12-3/TRBV12-4; size: NA
CDR3: CSAPGQPLHWIQWAQYF; DNA: TGCAGTGCGCCGGGACAGCCGCTTCATTGGATACAATGGGCGCAGTATTTT; D: TRBD1; J: TRBJ2-3; V: TRBV20-1; size: many
CDR3: CAISEASGGKDTQYF; DNA: TGTGCCATCAGTGAAGCTAGCGGGGGTAAGGATACGCAGTATTTT; D: TRBD2; J: TRBJ2-3; V: TRBV10-3; size: NA
CDR3: CSNGVGEEPQHF; DNA: TGCAGCAACGGCGTGGGAGAAGAGCCCCAGCATTTT; D: NA; J: TRBJ1-5; V: TRBV20-1; size: NA
CDR3: CASSETRGQSNYGYTF; DNA: TGTGCCAGCAGCGAGACTCGTGGACAGTCCAACTATGGCTACACCTTC; D: NA; J: TRBJ1-2; V: TRBV7-9; size: NA
CDR3: CASSLTRISTDTQYF; DNA: TGTGCCAGCAGTTTAACACGGATATCCACAGATACGCAGTATTTT; D: NA; J: TRBJ2-3; V: TRBV28; size: NA
CDR3: CASSLSTESYEQYF; DNA: TGTGCCAGCAGTTTGAGCACGGAATCCTACGAGCAGTACTTC; D: NA; J: TRBJ2-7; V: TRBV12-3/TRBV12-4; size: NA
CDR3: CASSFGIDRVGYNEQFF; DNA: TGTGCCAGCAGTTTTGGGATCGACAGGGTAGGCTACAATGAGCAGTTCTTC; D: TRBD1; J: TRBJ2-1; V: TRBV12-3/TRBV12-4; size: many
CDR3: CASSQAAGRADTQYF; DNA: TGCGCCAGCAGCCAAGCAGCGGGGAGGGCAGATACGCAGTATTTT; D: TRBD2; J: TRBJ2-3; V: TRBV4-1; size: NA
CDR3: CASRSDRVSPYNEQFF; DNA: TGCGCCAGCAGGTCCGACAGGGTAAGCCCATACAATGAGCAGTTCTTC; D: TRBD1; J: TRBJ2-1; V: TRBV5-1; size: NA
CDR3: CSARDQKTEAFF; DNA: TGCAGTGCTAGAGATCAAAAGACTGAAGCTTTCTTT; D: NA; J: TRBJ1-1; V: TRBV20-1; size: few
CDR3: CASSRKTSGGPLYEQFF; DNA: TGTGCCAGCAGCCGAAAGACTAGCGGGGGGCCTTTGTATGAGCAGTTCTTC; D: TRBD2; J: TRBJ2-1; V: TRBV7-2; size: NA
CDR3: CSARGVRGFQETQYF; DNA: TGCAGTGCTAGAGGAGTCAGGGGGTTCCAAGAGACCCAGTACTTC; D: TRBD1; J: TRBJ2-5; V: TRBV20-1; size: NA
CDR3: CASSYSGKNGYTF; DNA: TGTGCCAGCAGTTACTCGGGGAAGAATGGCTACACCTTC; D: NA; J: TRBJ1-2; V: TRBV6-5; size: many
CDR3: CSARVRQPGGPQYF; DNA: TGCAGTGCTAGAGTGAGGCAACCCGGGGGTCCGCAGTATTTT; D: NA; J: TRBJ2-3; V: TRBV20-1; size: many
CDR3: CSARGLVKNIQYF; DNA: TGCAGCGCACGTGGTCTCGTGAAAAACATTCAGTACTTC; D: NA; J: TRBJ2-4; V: TRBV20-1; size: NA
CDR3: CSVAVDRSQNTEAFF; DNA: TGCAGCGTTGCCGTGGACAGATCCCAGAACACTGAAGCTTTCTTT; D: NA; J: TRBJ1-1; V: TRBV29-1; size: NA
CDR3: CASSQDVAYQETQYF; DNA: TGTGCCAGCAGCCAAGATGTGGCGTACCAAGAGACCCAGTACTTC; D: NA; J: TRBJ2-5; V: TRBV3-1; size: few
CDR3: CASSRDRDADTQYF; DNA: TGTGCCAGCAGTCGGGACAGGGATGCAGATACGCAGTATTTT; D: TRBD1; J: TRBJ2-3; V: TRBV6-1; size: few
CDR3: CASSFPGPNEKLFF; DNA: TGTGCCAGCAGTTTCCCGGGTCCTAATGAAAAACTGTTTTTT; D: NA; J: TRBJ1-4; V: TRBV12-3/TRBV12-4; size: many
CDR3: CASKTSGDNEQFF; DNA: TGTGCCAGCAAGACTAGCGGGGACAATGAGCAGTTCTTC; D: TRBD2; J: TRBJ2-1; V: TRBV12-3/TRBV12-4; size: NA
CDR3: CSALGGNQPQHF; DNA: TGCAGTGCCCTCGGGGGGAATCAGCCCCAGCATTTT; D: NA; J: TRBJ1-5; V: TRBV20-1; size: NA